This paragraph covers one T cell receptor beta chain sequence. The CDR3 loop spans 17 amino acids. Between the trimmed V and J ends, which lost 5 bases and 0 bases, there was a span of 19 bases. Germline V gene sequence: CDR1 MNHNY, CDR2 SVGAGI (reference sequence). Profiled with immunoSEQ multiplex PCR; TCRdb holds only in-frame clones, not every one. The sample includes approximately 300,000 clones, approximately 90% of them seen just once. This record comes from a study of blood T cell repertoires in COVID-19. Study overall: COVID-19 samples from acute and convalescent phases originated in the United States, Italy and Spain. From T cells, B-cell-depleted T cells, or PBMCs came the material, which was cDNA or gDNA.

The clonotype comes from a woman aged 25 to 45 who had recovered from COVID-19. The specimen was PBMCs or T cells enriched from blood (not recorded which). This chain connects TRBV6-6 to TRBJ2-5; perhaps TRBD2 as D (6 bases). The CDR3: CASSPIAGLQYQETQYF. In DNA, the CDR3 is TGTGCCAGCAGTCCTATCGCAGGACTACAGTACCAAGAGACCCAGTACTTC.